One and the same sample provided the 14 T cell receptor beta chains below, sequenced in a study of T cells after yellow fever vaccination. TCRdb used MiXCR to reprocess the 5' RACE reads, holding one entry per CDR3 protein. Altogether 600,000 to 750,000 distinct CDR3 sequences are present, 9% to 15% being singletons, with the ten largest covering 14% to 15%. The input for sequencing was PBMCs, taken on the day of the yellow fever booster vaccination. The receptors were gathered from a man aged 25-40 years who received the YFV17D yellow fever vaccine.

This chain uses TRBV27 with TRBJ1-4, with TRBD1 as a possible D gene (5 bases). This CDR3 region has 14 residues. The germline V gene has CDR1 MNHEY and CDR2 SMNVEV (reference sequence). Trimming took 4 bases from V and 5 from J, leaving 11 bases between them. The CDR3 DNA reads as TGTGCCAGCAGTTACCAGGGTCCGAATGAAAAACTGTTTTTT. Protein: CASSYQGPNEKLFF. The variable domain in full, completed from reference TRBV27 and TRBJ1-4, reads EAQVTQNPRYLITVTGKKLTVTCSQNMNHEYMSWYRQDPGLGLRQIYYSMNVEVTDKGDVPEGYKVSRKEKRNFPLILESPSPNQTSLYFCASSYQGPNEKLFFGSGTQLSVL.

This clonotype came up a few times. The genes are TRBV27 and TRBJ1-6, with unresolved D. Trimming left V 6 bases short and J 9 bases short, with 18 bases between. Germline CDR1 is MNHEY and CDR2 is SMNVEV (reference sequence). This CDR3 region has 15 residues. CDR3 amino acids: CASRQEVGRFSPLHF. The CDR3 region has the DNA TGTGCCAGCAGACAAGAGGTCGGGCGGTTTTCACCCCTCCACTTT.

The chain's CDR3 is CASSFGQGAETQYF. The CDR3 region has the DNA TGCGCCAGCAGCTTCGGACAGGGGGCAGAGACCCAGTACTTC. The chain couples TRBV5-1 to TRBJ2-5, with TRBD1 identical over 11 bases. This CDR3 is 14 amino acids long. J lost 4 bases, V lost 2 bases, and 1 base had no gene match. Germline CDR1 and CDR2: SGHRS and YFSETQ.

At least ten counts were recorded for this clonotype. The chain couples TRBV3-1 to TRBJ2-7; tentative D call: TRBD2 (6 bases). In germline, CDR1 is LGHDT, CDR2 YNNKEL (reference sequence). CDR3 length equals 13 residues. V shed 7 bases and J shed 0 bases, with 10 bases lying between them. CDR3 in DNA: TGTGCCAGCAACCTGCGGGGCTCCTACGAGCAGTACTTC. It codes for CASNLRGSYEQYF.

This clonotype has more than one count but fewer than ten. The gene calls are TRBV6-5 and TRBJ1-1; the match to TRBD1 covers 7 bases. Per the germline V gene, CDR1 is MNHEY and CDR2 is SVGAGI. This CDR3 is 15 amino acids long. The V and J ends lost 1 base and 1 base, in that order; junction bases with no gene match: 3. The CDR3 region has the DNA TGTGCCAGCAGTTACTTTCCAGGGGGGAACACTGAAGCTTTCTTT. Encoded protein: CASSYFPGGNTEAFF.

This sequence joins TRBV28 and TRBJ2-1, with D unclear. The germline V gene has CDR1 MDHEN and CDR2 SYDVKM. Trimming left V 6 bases short and J 9 bases short, with 9 bases between. CDR3 length equals 11 residues. The DNA of the CDR3 is TGTGCCAGCAGGGGGATTTTTGAGCAGTTCTTC. Its protein product is CASRGIFEQFF.

This chain links TRBV28 with TRBJ2-3; 7 nucleotides line up with TRBD1. V trimming: 6 bases; J trimming: 9 bases; junction bases outside the gene matches: 9. The CDR3 has 13 residues. The germline gives CDR1 MDHEN, CDR2 SYDVKM. The DNA of the CDR3 is TGTGCCAGCAGGGGGACAGCACCATCGACGCAGTATTTT. This gives the protein CASRGTAPSTQYF. The full variable domain, in which reference TRBV28 and TRBJ2-3 provide the parts outside the CDR3, is DVKVTQSSRYLVKRTGEKVFLECVQDMDHENMFWYRQDPGLGLRLIYFSYDVKMKEKGDIPEGYSVSREKKERFSLILESASTNQTSMYLCASRGTAPSTQYFGPGTRLTVL.

V is TRBV5-1 and J is TRBJ2-1; D gene unclear. Trimming removed 2 bases at V and 7 bases at J, with 10 bases between. The CDR3 consists of 13 residues. Per germline, CDR1 SGHRS and CDR2 YFSETQ. In DNA form, the CDR3 reads TGCGCCAGCAGCTTCCGTGCAGAGAATGAGCAGTTCTTC. This sequence encodes CASSFRAENEQFF.

The V call is TRBV29-1, the J call TRBJ2-7; 7 nucleotides line up with TRBD1. The CDR3 covers 14 residues. Germline trimming cut 5 bases from V and 3 bases from J; bases unmatched to any gene: 10. CDR1 is SQVTM, CDR2 ANQGSEA, per germline. Written as DNA, the CDR3 is TGCAGCGTTCAGTTCAGGGGGAAAGTCTACGAGCAGTACTTC. Its translation is CSVQFRGKVYEQYF.

The chain joins TRBV19 to TRBJ2-7; 11 positions match TRBD2. CDR3 length: 16 residues. The germline V gene has CDR1 LNHDA and CDR2 SQIVND (reference sequence). V lost 5 bases and J lost 0; bases outside the gene matches: 6. In DNA, the CDR3 is TGTGCCAGTAGTCGGACTAGCGGGTCCGACTCCTACGAGCAGTACTTC. Translating gives CASSRTSGSDSYEQYF.

This clonotype was observed a handful of times. The gene calls are TRBV10-2 and TRBJ2-7, with 7 nucleotides matching TRBD2. The CDR3 has 14 residues. Germline loops: CDR1 WSHSY, CDR2 SAAADI. The J segment lost 3 bases and the V segment lost 8 bases, leaving 10 bases of the junction unmatched. The CDR3 DNA is TGCGCCAGCCTAGCCGGGTGGGGGGGCTACGAGCAGTACTTC. Protein sequence: CASLAGWGGYEQYF.

The J gene is TRBJ2-1, the V gene TRBV12-3 or TRBV12-4, with D perhaps assigned TRBD1 or TRBD2 (5 bases each). The CDR3 is 16 residues long. V was trimmed by 4 bases and J by 4 bases, leaving 17 bases between them. CDR3 amino acids: CASSYGAGLKYNEQFF. DNA of the CDR3: TGTGCCAGCAGTTACGGGGCGGGCCTAAAATACAATGAGCAGTTCTTC.

The sample holds a few counts of this clonotype. The chain recombines TRBV7-9 with TRBJ2-3, with 10 bases aligning to TRBD1. V was pared by 7 bases and J by 2 bases, with 12 bases of the junction left unmatched. The CDR3 extends over 17 amino acids. Looked up from germline, CDR1 is SEHNR and CDR2 is FQNEAQ (reference sequence). The CDR3 DNA is TGTGCCAGCACCAAGGGTATGGGACAGGGGTTCACAGATACGCAGTATTTT. It codes for CASTKGMGQGFTDTQYF.

This clonotype came up a few times. The V call is TRBV29-1, the J call TRBJ2-3, with a possible D match to TRBD1 (5 bases). Germline V gene sequence: CDR1 SQVTM, CDR2 ANQGSEA. V lost 5 bases and J lost 3, with 12 bases in between. This CDR3 spans 13 amino acids. This CDR3 is CSVINQGTDTQYF. The DNA of the CDR3 is TGCAGCGTTATAAACCAGGGTACAGATACGCAGTATTTT.